This TCR beta chain was captured in a study of neurological immune-mediated disorders. The unsorted libraries were prepared from 2 million PBMCs (stored at -80 C). With 10-nucleotide random UMIs included, cDNA was synthesized by 5'RACE. Via MiXCR, TCRdb re-called the 5' RACE reads, giving one row per CDR3 protein. The data contain 25,000 to 30,000 distinct CDR3 sequences, 12% of them singletons. General study findings and limits: No expanded-clone CDR3 amino acid sequence recurred across subjects, suggesting private TCR-beta repertoires. The highest TCR clonal expansion occurred in HTLV-1-associated myelopathy; multiple sclerosis fell below healthy controls.

The sample holds many counts of this clonotype. Its specificity is unknown. This TCR came from a woman aged 60-75 years in good health. The sequenced material came from PBMCs.

The CDR3 DNA reads as TGTGCCAGCTCACCCGACACCTTCTACGAGCAGTACTTC. The encoded protein is CASSPDTFYEQYF. V is TRBV18 and J is TRBJ2-7; D is unresolved. Germline CDR1 KGHSH, CDR2 LQKENI. This CDR3 region has 13 residues. Trimming removed 3 bases from V and 3 bases from J, with 9 bases in between.